This passage covers 27 T cell receptor beta chains from one sample sequenced in a study of human T cells and chemical hapten exposure (dated by TCRdb to about 2021). The library was produced with RACE. TCRdb names NextSeq 500 as the instrument used. TCRdb reworked the public reads: Q25 trimming with fastp, MiXCR clone assembly, productive beta chains retained. When rows share a CDR3 protein, they turn into one entry using the most common DNA and genes. The sample includes approximately 340,000 distinct CDR3 sequences, with around 6.9% observed a single time. The ten top clones hold approximately 8% of the sample. The time point label here, explained by the study, means: patch test 1, 2 weeks after DPC sensitization. The sample's treatment or condition label, decoded: therapeutic diphenylcyclopropenone sensitization with weekly scalp DPC. The sequenced sample was whole blood, obtained in connection with sensitization to the hapten diphenylcyclopropenone (DPC). The source of these receptors is a woman aged 18-29 years with alopecia areata. Some clones in this sample may be carry-over from other donors' samples.

The chain couples TRBV28 to TRBJ1-6; TRBD1 is a possible D gene (5 bases). Trimming removed 8 bases at V and 3 bases at J, with 8 bases between. The CDR3 extends over 13 amino acids. The germline CDR1 and CDR2 sequences are MDHEN and SYDVKM. This CDR3 is CASRDFYNSPLHF. DNA for the CDR3: TGTGCCAGCCGGGACTTCTATAATTCACCCCTCCACTTT.

The table lists this clonotype with many counts. The rearrangement links TRBV9 to TRBJ2-6; 9 nucleotides line up with TRBD1. The CDR3 has 21 amino acids. Per the germline V gene, CDR1 is SGDLS and CDR2 is YYNGEE. The V gene end was trimmed by 4 bases and the J gene end by 1 base; junction bases not matched to a gene: 18. The CDR3 spells CASSTPGQGLVRGSGANVLTF. The CDR3 DNA is TGTGCCAGCAGCACACCGGGACAGGGTCTTGTCCGTGGTTCTGGGGCCAACGTCCTGACTTTC.

The CDR3 spells CASSLGTHAEQYF. The CDR3 DNA sequence: TGTGCCAGCAGCCTGGGGACCCACGCCGAGCAGTACTTC. The chain carries TRBV7-2 and TRBJ2-7; the D gene could be TRBD1 or TRBD2 (5 bases each). Trimming removed 5 bases at V and 6 bases at J, with 14 bases between. The V gene's germline CDR1 is SGHTA and CDR2 FQGNSA. CDR3 size: 13 residues.

This clonotype has a handful of counts. This chain joins TRBV12-3 or TRBV12-4 and TRBJ1-2; 7 bases fit TRBD1. The CDR3 is made up of 14 amino acids. V lost 5 bases and J lost 6; bases outside the gene matches: 9. This chain's CDR3 is CASSPPRDSHGYTF. The CDR3 coding sequence is TGTGCCAGCAGTCCCCCTCGGGACAGCCATGGCTACACCTTC.

This clonotype turned up a few times. V gene TRBV12-5 combines with J gene TRBJ2-3; D gene uncertain. V was clipped by 5 bases and J by 4 bases, with 13 bases between them. The germline CDR1 and CDR2 sequences are LGHNT and FRNRAP. The CDR3 is 14 residues long. CDR3 region: CASGPRHGADTQYF. The CDR3 DNA reads TGTGCTAGTGGTCCCCGGCATGGAGCAGATACGCAGTATTTT.

Written as DNA, the CDR3 is TGTGCCAGCAGCTCCAGCGTAGCGGGGGACTACAATGAGCAGTTCTTC. Residues: CASSSSVAGDYNEQFF. This chain links TRBV5-5 with TRBJ2-1, with TRBD2 matching 9 bases. CDR1 SGHKS and CDR2 YYEKEE come from the germline V gene (reference sequence). The CDR3 covers 16 residues. V gave up 3 bases and J gave up 3 bases; unmatched junction bases: 7.

The sample holds a few counts of this clonotype. The chain recombines TRBV7-2 with TRBJ1-6; no clear D. This CDR3 spans 13 amino acids. Germline V gene lookup returns CDR1 SGHTA and CDR2 FQGNSA. V was trimmed by 1 base and J by 8 bases, leaving 6 bases between them. The chain's CDR3 is CASSLEADSPLHF. The CDR3 region has the DNA TGTGCCAGCAGCTTAGAGGCCGATTCACCCCTCCACTTT.

There are many counts of this clonotype. This chain joins TRBV29-1 and TRBJ1-1; D gene uncertain. From germline, CDR1 is SQVTM and CDR2 ANQGSEA. Deletions cut 1 base from V and 6 bases from J, with 6 bases between. The CDR3 has 11 residues. The CDR3 DNA follows: TGCAGCGTTGAAGGGACCTCTGAAGCTTTCTTT. Its protein product is CSVEGTSEAFF. The full variable domain, in which reference TRBV29-1 and TRBJ1-1 provide the parts outside the CDR3, is SAVISQKPSRDICQRGTSLTIQCQVDSQVTMMFWYRQQPGQSLTLIATANQGSEATYESGFVIDKFPISRPNLTFSTLTVSNMSPEDSSIYLCSVEGTSEAFFGQGTRLTVV.

CDR3 residues: CASSHQQASSPEAFF. The CDR3 nucleotides read TGTGCCAGCAGCCACCAACAGGCATCATCGCCTGAAGCTTTCTTT. The chain has TRBV11-1 and TRBJ1-1; D might be TRBD1 (5 bases). The length of the CDR3 is 15 residues. Germline V gene data show CDR1 as SGHAT and CDR2 as FQDESV (reference sequence). The V and J ends lost 5 bases and 6 bases respectively, with 19 bases between them.

This clonotype occurred a few times. This CDR3 is CASALAGVNEQFF. The CDR3 coding sequence is TGTGCCTCAGCACTAGCGGGGGTCAATGAGCAGTTCTTC. This sequence joins TRBV2 and TRBJ2-1; 11 bases fit TRBD2. Trimming removed 11 bases from V and 6 bases from J; junction bases left unmatched: 6. Germline CDR1 is SNHLY and CDR2 is FYNNEI. The CDR3 contains 13 residues.

This clonotype was observed a handful of times. V and J are TRBV29-1 and TRBJ2-1, with 14 bases identical to TRBD2. Unmatched junction bases numbered 2, after V lost 4 bases and J lost 6 bases. Germline CDR1 reads SQVTM; CDR2 reads ANQGSEA. The CDR3 is made up of 14 amino acids. Here the CDR3 DNA reads TGCAGCGTTGCGACTAGCGGGGGGGTCAATGAGCAGTTCTTC. Its protein product is CSVATSGGVNEQFF.

This clonotype was observed a handful of times. This chain connects TRBV6-5 to TRBJ2-3, with D possibly TRBD2 on 5 matching bases. This CDR3 comprises 15 residues. The V and J ends lost 5 bases and 1 base respectively, with 13 bases between them. Germline CDR1 MNHEY, CDR2 SVGAGI. CDR3 DNA sequence: TGTGCCAGCAGTCGGGGTCCGACGGGCACAGATACGCAGTATTTT. Its translation: CASSRGPTGTDTQYF.

V and J are TRBV10-3 and TRBJ2-3; unclear D gene. Germline loops: CDR1 ENHRY, CDR2 SYGVKD. This CDR3 is built from 15 residues. With 4 bases removed from V and 6 bases from J, the gap between germline ends came to 17 bases. CDR3 sequence reads: CAISASNWASDTQYF. The CDR3 DNA sequence: TGTGCCATCAGTGCCTCGAACTGGGCCTCCGATACGCAGTATTTT.

This clonotype was counted a few times. This sequence joins TRBV15 and TRBJ1-4, with 9 positions matching TRBD1. J lost 7 bases, V lost 7 bases, and 7 bases had no gene match. CDR1 LNHNV and CDR2 YYDKDF come from the germline V gene (reference sequence). The CDR3 is made up of 14 amino acids. CDR3 region: CATNPDRGGEKLFF. The DNA of the CDR3 is TGTGCCACCAATCCGGACAGGGGAGGTGAAAAACTGTTTTTT. The complete variable domain, with remaining parts taken from reference TRBV15 and TRBJ1-4, reads DAMVIQNPRYQVTQFGKPVTLSCSQTLNHNVMYWYQQKSSQAPKLLFHYYDKDFNNEADTPDNFQSRRPNTSFCFLDIRSPGLGDTAMYLCATNPDRGGEKLFFGSGTQLSVL.

This clonotype has a handful of counts. The V call is TRBV7-6, the J call TRBJ2-7; tentative D call: TRBD1 (5 bases). The CDR3 extends over 11 amino acids. V gave up 6 bases and J gave up 6 bases, with 9 bases separating them. Germline V gene data show CDR1 as SGHVS and CDR2 as FNYEAQ. The CDR3 coding sequence is TGTGCCAGCAGAACAGGTAGCGAGCAGTACTTC. Amino acid sequence: CASRTGSEQYF.

This clonotype was counted ten times or more. This rearrangement joins TRBV25-1 to TRBJ2-5, with no clear D. Germline V gives CDR1 MGHDK, CDR2 SYGVNS. V was pared by 5 bases and J by 0 bases, with 19 bases between. The CDR3 contains 17 residues. CDR3 DNA: TGTGCCAGCAGTAGGCTTGGACCGATTGAAAACCAAGAGACCCAGTACTTC. This encodes CASSRLGPIENQETQYF.

The chain uses TRBV2 and TRBJ2-3; 8 bases map to TRBD2. CDR1 is SNHLY and CDR2 is FYNNEI in the germline V gene. CDR3 length: 15 residues. V shed 4 bases and J 2 bases; nucleotides not matched to a gene: 5. CDR3 loop: CASSGAGVPTDTQYF. CDR3 nucleotides: TGTGCCAGCAGTGGAGCGGGGGTTCCCACAGATACGCAGTATTTT.

This clonotype turned up a few times. The chain carries TRBV12-3 or TRBV12-4 and TRBJ1-6; D is undetermined. The CDR3 totals 16 residues. Trimming cost V 6 bases and J 6 bases, with 18 bases left between them. Here the CDR3 DNA reads TGTGCCAGCAGCTCTGGGGATTCGGGCTTTAATTCACCCCTCCACTTT. This translates into CASSSGDSGFNSPLHF.

A few counts support this clonotype. This chain connects TRBV28 to TRBJ2-7; 7 bases are shared with TRBD1. CDR3 length: 15 residues. The trim removed 6 bases at V and 1 base at J, leaving 9 bases unmatched. CDR1 and CDR2 from the germline V gene are MDHEN and SYDVKM. The CDR3 sequence: CASSPWTGYSYEQYF. CDR3 bases: TGTGCCAGCAGCCCATGGACAGGCTATTCCTACGAGCAGTACTTC.

At least ten counts were recorded for this clonotype. CDR3 DNA sequence: TGCGCCAGCAGCCAAGAGGACAGCTACAATGAGCAGTTCTTC. Translating it yields CASSQEDSYNEQFF. The genes are TRBV4-1 and TRBJ2-1; possibly TRBD1 for D (6 bases). Germline CDR1 MGHRA, CDR2 YSYEKL. The CDR3 has 14 amino acids. Trimming shortened V by 0 bases and J by 3 bases, and 6 bases separated the two germline ends.

The rearrangement uses TRBV5-1 and TRBJ1-5; 9 bases agree with TRBD1. Germline trimming cut 5 bases from V and 4 bases from J; bases unmatched to any gene: 10. Germline values: CDR1 SGHRS, CDR2 YFSETQ. The CDR3 has 16 amino acids. The CDR3 sequence is CASRPTTGGGNQPQHF. CDR3 in DNA: TGCGCCAGCAGGCCTACCACAGGGGGCGGGAATCAGCCCCAGCATTTT.

The gene calls are TRBV6-2 or TRBV6-3 and TRBJ1-2; no definite D call. Germline-derived CDR1 and CDR2 are MNHEY and SVGEGT. CDR3 length: 13 residues. The V gene lost 8 bases and the J gene lost 4 bases, with 14 bases spanning the gap. Here the CDR3 DNA reads TGTGCCAGCGCGGACGGAGGCCCCTATGGCTACACCTTC. It is translated as CASADGGPYGYTF.

This clonotype was observed many times. The chain uses TRBV28 and TRBJ2-6; TRBD1 is a possible D gene (6 bases). CDR3 size: 14 residues. The germline V gene has CDR1 MDHEN and CDR2 SYDVKM. V was shortened by 6 bases and J by 2 bases, with 8 bases between the two germline ends. DNA for the CDR3: TGTGCCAGCAGCTCAGGGGCTGGGGCCAACGTCCTGACTTTC. Amino acids: CASSSGAGANVLTF.

This clonotype has ten or more counts. The gene calls are TRBV7-2 and TRBJ2-1, with 7 bases that match TRBD2. V shed 5 bases, J shed 7 bases, and the junction held 14 bases outside the gene matches. The CDR3 has 16 amino acids. Germline values: CDR1 SGHTA, CDR2 FQGNSA. CDR3 DNA: TGTGCCAGCAGCCCCCAATCTCTGCGGGGGTGGAATGAGCAGTTCTTC. This codes for CASSPQSLRGWNEQFF.

There are a few counts of this clonotype. V gene TRBV10-3 combines with J gene TRBJ2-7; D is possibly TRBD2 (6 bases). Trimming pared 0 bases from V and 2 bases from J, leaving 23 bases between. The CDR3 contains 19 residues. CDR1 and CDR2 from the germline V gene are ENHRY and SYGVKD. CDR3 nucleotides: TGTGCCATCAGTGAGTCGCTTGTAGGGCTACTGGGGAGGCCCTACGAGCAGTACTTC. Translation gives CAISESLVGLLGRPYEQYF.

In nucleotides, the CDR3 is TGTGCCAGCACCCGGACAGTCGCTTCAAATACGCAGTATTTT. Translating it yields CASTRTVASNTQYF. V gene TRBV6-5 combines with J gene TRBJ2-3; possibly TRBD1 for D (6 bases). The length of the CDR3 is 14 residues. Germline CDR1 MNHEY, CDR2 SVGAGI. Trimming took off 7 bases at V and 7 bases at J, with 18 bases between the two ends.

There are a few counts of this clonotype. V is TRBV3-1 and J is TRBJ2-2; the D gene is possibly TRBD1 (5 bases). CDR3 size: 15 residues. Trimming pared 5 bases from V and 4 bases from J, leaving 14 bases between. CDR1 is LGHDT, CDR2 YNNKEL, per germline (reference sequence). CDR3 nucleotide sequence: TGTGCCAGCAGCACCCCAGGGATGGGCACCGGGGAGCTGTTTTTT. Its translation: CASSTPGMGTGELFF.